Listed below are T cell receptor beta chains from one sample, sequenced in a study of response to subunit inactivated influenza vaccine. TCRdb redid the calling of the RT-PCR reads with MiXCR, one entry per CDR3 protein. The sample consists of around 540,000 distinct CDR3 sequences, 10% to 15% of them appearing once. Sequencing was performed on PBMCs from blood, taken on the day of vaccination. The origin of the receptors is a man in his forties or fifties who received an inactivated influenza vaccine. The CDR3 runs from the conserved cysteine through the conserved F or W. D genes are given only for firm matches. Clone size is shown for a subset of rows, as once, few, many or a class of expanded clone.

V gene	J gene	clone size	D gene	CDR3 protein	CDR3 DNA
TRBV12-3/TRBV12-4	TRBJ1-1	few	TRBD1	CASSPTGGFTEAFF	TGTGCCAGCAGTCCGACAGGGGGGTTCACTGAAGCTTTCTTT
TRBV3-1	TRBJ2-7	NA	NA	CASSHRANSYEQYF	TGTGCCAGCAGCCACAGAGCAAACTCCTACGAGCAGTACTTC
TRBV11-2	TRBJ2-3	NA	NA	CASSLAATGITDTQYF	TGTGCCAGCAGCTTAGCCGCTACAGGGATCACAGATACGCAGTATTTT
TRBV10-3	TRBJ2-3	few	TRBD2	CAISESVGAGASTDTQYF	TGTGCCATCAGTGAGTCCGTGGGAGCGGGGGCTAGCACAGATACGCAGTATTTT
TRBV11-2	TRBJ2-3	few	TRBD2	CASSPWTSGRDTQYF	TGTGCCAGCAGCCCTTGGACTAGCGGTCGTGATACGCAGTATTTT
TRBV4-1	TRBJ2-1	many	TRBD1	CASSGDRYNEQFF	TGCGCCAGCAGCGGGGACAGGTACAATGAGCAGTTCTTC
TRBV11-2	TRBJ2-1	NA	TRBD1	CASNSHRGSSYNEEFF	TGTGCCAGCAATTCTCACAGGGGGAGCTCCTACAATGAGGAGTTCTTC
TRBV9	TRBJ2-5	NA	TRBD2	CASSVASGIRETQYF	TGTGCCAGCAGCGTAGCTAGCGGTATACGAGAGACCCAGTACTTC
TRBV14	TRBJ2-2	many	NA	CASSQVGGSTGELFF	TGTGCCAGCAGCCAAGTAGGGGGGAGCACCGGGGAGCTGTTTTTT
TRBV7-2	TRBJ2-7	few	NA	CASSFFSAYEQYF	TGTGCCAGCAGTTTTTTTTCGGCCTACGAGCAGTACTTC
TRBV15	TRBJ2-4	NA	NA	CATSRDHRLSGVNIQYF	TGTGCCACCAGCAGAGATCACCGTCTTTCGGGGGTAAACATTCAGTACTTC
TRBV9	TRBJ2-7	many	TRBD1	CASGGTGAVYEQYF	TGTGCCAGCGGAGGGACAGGTGCTGTGTACGAGCAGTACTTC
TRBV15	TRBJ2-2	many	NA	CATSRTGFVDTGELFF	TGTGCCACCAGCAGAACAGGGTTTGTTGACACCGGGGAGCTGTTTTTT
TRBV15	TRBJ2-7	NA	NA	CATSRAGNEQYF	TGTGCCACCAGCAGAGCCGGTAACGAGCAGTACTTC
TRBV5-5	TRBJ2-3	few	NA	CASTLDRGRVTDTQYF	TGTGCCAGCACCCTGGACCGCGGCCGGGTCACAGATACGCAGTATTTT
TRBV20-1	TRBJ2-4	few	NA	CSASLGSKNIQYF	TGCAGTGCTAGTTTGGGGTCCAAAAACATTCAGTACTTC
TRBV28	TRBJ2-7	few	TRBD1	CASRLGTVYEQYF	TGTGCCAGCAGGCTCGGGACAGTCTACGAGCAGTACTTC
TRBV5-1	TRBJ2-3	NA	TRBD2	CASSLAAGGGAADTQYF	TGCGCCAGCAGCTTGGCCGCCGGCGGGGGGGCCGCAGATACGCAGTATTTT
TRBV28	TRBJ1-1	few	NA	CASSPEQGLREAFF	TGTGCCAGCTCGCCGGAACAGGGATTGCGGGAAGCTTTCTTT
TRBV3-1	TRBJ1-1	few	TRBD1	CASSFRDRGRAEAFF	TGTGCCAGCAGCTTCAGGGACAGGGGACGCGCTGAAGCTTTCTTT
TRBV7-9	TRBJ2-3	NA	TRBD1	CASSWGQTDTQYF	TGTGCCAGCAGCTGGGGACAGACAGATACGCAGTATTTT
TRBV5-1	TRBJ1-5	many	NA	CASSWAGLSGQPQHF	TGCGCCAGCAGCTGGGCCGGCCTTTCAGGTCAGCCCCAGCATTTT
TRBV20-1	TRBJ2-3	NA	TRBD1	CSANDDRGGTDTQYF	TGCAGTGCTAACGACGACAGGGGAGGCACAGATACGCAGTATTTT
TRBV20-1	TRBJ2-7	NA	TRBD2	CSARVGASGIPYEQYF	TGCAGTGCTAGAGTGGGGGCTAGCGGGATTCCCTACGAGCAGTACTTC
TRBV24-1	TRBJ1-5	few	NA	CATSDSPSNQPQHF	TGTGCCACCAGTGATTCTCCTAGCAATCAGCCCCAGCATTTT
TRBV6-2/TRBV6-3	TRBJ2-1	many	NA	CASAREDNEQFF	TGTGCCAGCGCGCGGGAAGACAATGAGCAGTTCTTC
TRBV19	TRBJ2-7	NA	NA	CASSIRTADSYEQYF	TGTGCCAGTAGTATAAGGACGGCCGACTCCTACGAGCAGTACTTC
TRBV19	TRBJ1-2	few	TRBD1	CASSNRGPRYGYTF	TGTGCCAGTTCGAACAGGGGCCCTAGGTATGGCTACACCTTC
TRBV12-3/TRBV12-4	TRBJ2-1	NA	NA	CASSFRQDLYNEQFF	TGTGCCAGCAGTTTTCGACAGGACCTCTACAATGAGCAGTTCTTC
TRBV2	TRBJ2-3	NA	NA	CASSWDTQYF	TGTGCCAGCAGTTGGGATACGCAGTATTTT
TRBV6-1	TRBJ2-7	NA	NA	CASKAGQADVYEQYF	TGTGCCAGCAAAGCCGGGCAGGCCGACGTCTACGAGCAGTACTTC
TRBV18	TRBJ2-7	NA	TRBD2	CASSPSGTTYEQYF	TGTGCCAGCTCCCCTAGCGGGACCACCTACGAGCAGTACTTC
TRBV9	TRBJ2-7	NA	NA	CASSVGTVSSYEQYF	TGTGCCAGCAGCGTAGGGACAGTATCTTCCTACGAGCAGTACTTC
TRBV20-1	TRBJ2-7	NA	TRBD1	CSANTGTGVGEQYF	TGCAGTGCCAACACCGGGACAGGGGTGGGCGAGCAGTACTTC
TRBV6-5	TRBJ2-5	NA	NA	CASSYSLGRRETQYF	TGTGCCAGCAGTTACTCTCTTGGGAGGAGAGAGACCCAGTACTTC
TRBV27	TRBJ2-7	few	TRBD1	CASSHRTGPYEQYF	TGTGCCAGCAGTCACCGGACAGGGCCGTACGAGCAGTACTTC
TRBV13	TRBJ2-2	NA	NA	CASSAPLGGELFF	TGTGCCAGCAGCGCTCCCTTGGGCGGGGAGCTGTTTTTT
TRBV7-2	TRBJ2-5	NA	NA	CASSPALGPGFSETQYF	TGTGCCAGCAGCCCGGCTTTAGGACCTGGCTTTTCCGAGACCCAGTACTTC
TRBV20-1	TRBJ2-7	few	TRBD1	CSAPGQGSRRSSEQYF	TGCAGTGCCCCGGGACAGGGCTCTCGTCGTTCATCCGAGCAGTACTTC
TRBV5-1	TRBJ2-1	many	TRBD2	CASSSLAGVGDEQFF	TGCGCCAGCAGCTCTCTAGCGGGTGTAGGGGATGAGCAGTTCTTC
TRBV12-3/TRBV12-4	TRBJ2-2	many	TRBD1	CASSPRTGGTGELFF	TGTGCCAGCAGTCCACGGACAGGGGGCACCGGGGAGCTGTTTTTT
TRBV28	TRBJ2-7	few	TRBD1	CASFSAPGQGHYEQYF	TGTGCCAGCTTTTCAGCCCCGGGACAGGGTCACTACGAGCAGTACTTC
TRBV3-1	TRBJ2-7	few	NA	CASSQGGQGRVYEQYF	TGTGCCAGCAGCCAAGGGGGGCAGGGAAGGGTCTACGAGCAGTACTTC
TRBV6-1	TRBJ2-7	few	NA	CASSRQSTNEQYF	TGTGCCAGCAGTCGACAGAGTACTAACGAGCAGTACTTC
TRBV6-2/TRBV6-3	TRBJ2-1	few	TRBD2	CASSYSFSGLADEQFF	TGTGCCAGCAGTTACTCATTCTCGGGACTAGCGGATGAGCAGTTCTTC
TRBV5-1	TRBJ2-3	NA	TRBD1	CASSVDRPTDTQYF	TGCGCCAGCAGCGTGGACAGGCCCACAGATACGCAGTATTTT